These T cell receptor beta chains were read from a single sample in a study of regulatory T cells in long-lasting Graves disease. MiXCR was run by TCRdb on the multiplex PCR reads, yielding one entry per CDR3 protein. The sample yields some 230,000 distinct CDR3 sequences, about 17% seen once. The sample consisted of peripheral blood mononuclear cells (PBMCs), taken at new diagnosis, from a patient treated with antithyroid drugs. Receptor source: a female donor with Graves disease. CDR3s include the opening cysteine and the closing phenylalanine or tryptophan. A D gene is named only where the DNA matches it firmly. Clone sizes are given selectively: once, few, many, or a class where the clone is expanded.

d_gene	abundance	v_gene	j_gene	CDR3aa	CDR3nt
.	many	TRBV18	TRBJ1-2	CASSPGLNYGYTF	TGTGCCAGCAGCCCCGGACTGAACTATGGCTACACCTTC
TRBD2	many	TRBV29-1	TRBJ2-3	CSVADAGGADTQYF	TGCAGCGTTGCAGATGCGGGAGGGGCAGATACGCAGTATTTT
.	many	TRBV19	TRBJ1-1	CASSRGSDTEAFF	TGTGCCAGTAGCAGGGGTTCGGACACTGAAGCTTTCTTT
.	many	TRBV6-1	TRBJ1-2	CASTGRRRGPYGYTF	TGTGCCAGCACCGGGCGGAGACGGGGGCCGTATGGCTACACCTTC
.	few	TRBV7-9	TRBJ2-2	CASSLVRGAGELFF	TGTGCCAGCAGCTTAGTGAGGGGAGCCGGGGAGCTGTTTTTT
TRBD2	many	TRBV20-1	TRBJ2-7	CSARDGTRLHEQYF	TGCAGTGCTAGAGATGGGACTAGGCTTCACGAGCAGTACTTC
.	many	TRBV28	TRBJ1-3	CASSFPSSGNTIYF	TGTGCCAGCAGTTTCCCCAGCTCTGGAAACACCATATATTTT
.	.	TRBV28	TRBJ1-2	CASSMDLYGYTF	TGTGCCAGCAGTATGGATCTCTATGGCTACACCTTC
.	many	TRBV9	TRBJ1-2	CASSVGLSFGYGYTF	TGTGCCAGCAGCGTAGGTCTCTCCTTCGGCTATGGCTACACCTTC
.	many	TRBV20-1	TRBJ2-5	CSAPRWTNQETQYF	TGCAGTGCCCCCCGCTGGACCAACCAAGAGACCCAGTACTTC
TRBD1	many	TRBV6-2/TRBV6-3	TRBJ2-2	CASSFGTGADGELFF	TGTGCCAGCAGTTTTGGGACAGGGGCCGACGGGGAGCTGTTTTTT
.	many	TRBV5-4	TRBJ2-3	CASSLNERFTDTQYF	TGTGCCAGCAGCTTGAATGAGAGATTCACAGATACGCAGTATTTT
.	many	TRBV27	TRBJ2-1	CASRLMTGEQFF	TGTGCCAGCAGGCTTATGACAGGAGAGCAGTTCTTC
TRBD1	.	TRBV24-1	TRBJ2-3	CATSDFGTGGTDTQYF	TGTGCCACCAGTGATTTTGGGACAGGGGGCACAGATACGCAGTATTTT
.	few	TRBV20-1	TRBJ2-7	CSATLGGPYEQYF	TGCAGTGCTACCCTAGGGGGACCCTACGAGCAGTACTTC
.	many	TRBV18	TRBJ1-4	CASSHEGFTAYSELFF	TGTGCCAGCTCCCACGAGGGGTTCACCGCTTATTCAGAACTGTTTTTT
TRBD2	many	TRBV9	TRBJ2-1	CASSLTSGSFNEQFF	TGTGCCAGCAGCTTAACTAGCGGGAGTTTCAATGAGCAGTTCTTC
.	many	TRBV5-1	TRBJ1-2	CASSLASQPYGYTF	TGCGCCAGCAGCTTGGCGAGTCAGCCCTATGGCTACACCTTC
TRBD2	many	TRBV10-3	TRBJ2-1	CAISESLTSGRGNEQFF	TGTGCCATCAGTGAGTCGTTGACTAGCGGAAGGGGGAATGAGCAGTTCTTC
.	many	TRBV2	TRBJ2-1	CASRRAREAYSNERFF	TGTGCCAGCAGGAGAGCGAGGGAGGCATACAGCAATGAGCGGTTCTTC
TRBD1	many	TRBV12-3/TRBV12-4	TRBJ2-3	CASSTDGPGQGATDTQYF	TGTGCCAGCAGTACGGACGGACCCGGACAGGGGGCAACTGATACGCAGTATTTT
.	many	TRBV2	TRBJ1-2	CASIFRKGSGYTF	TGTGCCAGCATATTTCGAAAAGGAAGCGGCTACACCTTC
TRBD1	many	TRBV10-2	TRBJ2-5	CASAGTVIGETQYF	TGCGCCAGCGCAGGGACAGTCATAGGGGAGACCCAGTACTTC
TRBD2	.	TRBV11-2	TRBJ2-5	CASRRSRTGLADQETQYF	TGTGCCAGCCGAAGAAGCAGAACGGGACTAGCAGACCAAGAGACCCAGTACTTC
.	many	TRBV11-3	TRBJ2-3	CASSLGAALRDTQYF	TGTGCCAGCAGCTTAGGGGCCGCGCTAAGGGATACGCAGTATTTT
.	many	TRBV20-1	TRBJ2-7	CSGGDRYEQYF	TGCAGTGGTGGAGACCGATACGAGCAGTACTTC
TRBD1	many	TRBV25-1	TRBJ2-7	CASSEITGGASYEQYF	TGTGCCAGCAGTGAAATTACAGGGGGCGCATCCTACGAGCAGTACTTC
.	many	TRBV6-1	TRBJ1-2	CASRLDLVGYTF	TGTGCCAGCAGATTGGACCTGGTTGGCTACACCTTC
.	.	TRBV4-2	TRBJ2-7	CASSRSSGSYEQYF	TGTGCCAGCAGCCGGAGCTCCGGCTCCTACGAGCAGTACTTC
.	many	TRBV6-2/TRBV6-3	TRBJ1-1	CASSLSGTEAFF	TGTGCCAGCAGCTTATCCGGGACTGAAGCTTTCTTT
.	many	TRBV7-3	TRBJ2-5	CASSGGPQETQYF	TGTGCCAGCAGCGGGGGACCGCAAGAGACCCAGTACTTC
.	many	TRBV10-3	TRBJ1-2	CAISEGQNYGYTF	TGTGCCATCAGTGAGGGGCAGAACTATGGCTACACCTTC
.	few	TRBV7-9	TRBJ2-5	CASSLATSQETQYF	TGTGCCAGCAGCTTAGCGACTAGTCAAGAGACCCAGTACTTC
.	.	TRBV6-2/TRBV6-3	TRBJ2-1	CASSYFQREVQFF	TGTGCCAGCAGTTACTTCCAACGAGAGGTGCAGTTCTTC
.	.	TRBV5-6	TRBJ2-4	CASSFRVTAKNIQYF	TGTGCCAGCAGCTTTCGAGTGACAGCCAAAAACATTCAGTACTTC
.	many	TRBV7-2	TRBJ2-7	CASSLDGQYEQYF	TGTGCCAGCAGCTTAGACGGACAATACGAGCAGTACTTC
.	many	TRBV10-2	TRBJ2-5	CASSPSSPLGETQYF	TGCGCCAGCAGCCCCAGTAGCCCCCTTGGAGAGACCCAGTACTTC
TRBD1	many	TRBV7-9	TRBJ2-7	CASSLAGTGGYEQYF	TGTGCCAGCAGCTTAGCTGGGACAGGGGGCTACGAGCAGTACTTC
TRBD2	many	TRBV6-2/TRBV6-3	TRBJ2-2	CASNPGLDTGELFF	TGTGCCAGCAACCCGGGACTAGACACCGGGGAGCTGTTTTTT
TRBD2	.	TRBV19	TRBJ2-1	CASSIETSGASYNEQFF	TGTGCCAGTAGTATAGAGACTAGCGGAGCCTCCTACAATGAGCAGTTCTTC
.	many	TRBV10-3	TRBJ1-6	CAISDWSGEGSPLHF	TGTGCCATCAGTGACTGGTCAGGGGAAGGTTCACCCCTCCACTTT
TRBD1	many	TRBV6-1	TRBJ1-4	CASSPRQGANEKLFF	TGTGCCAGCAGTCCTCGACAGGGGGCTAATGAAAAACTGTTTTTT
.	.	TRBV6-1	TRBJ2-3	CASRQGEGTDTQYF	TGTGCCAGCAGGCAGGGAGAGGGCACAGATACGCAGTATTTT
TRBD1	many	TRBV19	TRBJ2-7	CASSIDRGALEQYF	TGTGCCAGTAGCATCGACAGGGGTGCCCTCGAGCAGTACTTC
.	many	TRBV7-2	TRBJ2-3	CASSPQGGLRTDTQYF	TGTGCCAGCAGCCCCCAGGGGGGACTTCGGACAGATACGCAGTATTTT
TRBD2	many	TRBV20-1	TRBJ2-1	CSARAASGAYNEQFF	TGCAGTGCTAGAGCGGCTAGCGGGGCCTACAATGAGCAGTTCTTC
.	many	TRBV28	TRBJ2-5	CASSLWAETQYF	TGTGCCAGCAGTTTATGGGCAGAGACCCAGTACTTC
.	many	TRBV7-2	TRBJ1-4	CASSLIGYNEKLFF	TGTGCCAGCAGCTTGATCGGTTATAATGAAAAACTGTTTTTT
.	many	TRBV4-3	TRBJ1-5	CASSQGQGQPQHF	TGCGCCAGCAGCCAGGGGCAGGGTCAGCCCCAGCATTTT
.	many	TRBV18	TRBJ1-4	CASSPPGGLGREKLFF	TGTGCCAGCTCACCACCGGGCGGCCTGGGGAGAGAAAAACTGTTTTTT
.	many	TRBV7-2	TRBJ1-1	CASSPRLEMNTEAFF	TGTGCCAGCAGCCCAAGGCTGGAAATGAACACTGAAGCTTTCTTT
TRBD2	.	TRBV12-3/TRBV12-4	TRBJ2-1	CASNVAGGDEQFF	TGTGCCAGCAATGTAGCGGGAGGGGATGAGCAGTTCTTC
TRBD1	many	TRBV5-6	TRBJ2-1	CASSLFGQGASYEQFF	TGTGCCAGCAGCTTGTTCGGACAGGGGGCGAGTTATGAGCAGTTCTTC
.	few	TRBV20-1	TRBJ1-4	CSARAVSLEKLFF	TGCAGTGCTAGAGCCGTGAGTTTGGAAAAACTGTTTTTT
TRBD1	many	TRBV10-3	TRBJ1-1	CAISADRDSEAFF	TGTGCCATCAGTGCGGACAGGGACTCTGAAGCTTTCTTT
.	many	TRBV29-1	TRBJ2-3	CNVYGPPGADTQYF	TGCAACGTATACGGACCCCCCGGCGCAGATACGCAGTATTTT
.	many	TRBV3-1	TRBJ2-2	CASSQGGAGELFF	TGTGCCAGCAGCCAAGGGGGGGCCGGGGAGCTGTTTTTT
.	many	TRBV12-3/TRBV12-4	TRBJ1-2	CASSFSDSLYGYTF	TGTGCCAGCAGTTTCTCGGACAGTCTTTATGGCTACACCTTC
TRBD2	many	TRBV29-1	TRBJ2-3	CSASTSSGTDTQYF	TGCAGCGCCTCGACTAGCTCTGGCACAGATACGCAGTATTTT